Listed here is a single T cell receptor (beta chain). Which antigen it targets is not known. No base quality information exists; no much larger clone differs at one position. The CDR3 regions of human TCRbeta chains were subjected to immunosequencing. Per the authors' processing: TCRs in the repertoires were matched against a reference library of SARS-CoV-2-specific TCRs that had been generated with the MIRA antigen-specificity platform. Breadth meant the fraction of unique TCRs that were SARS-CoV-2-associated, whereas depth meant the fraction of total T cells that were SARS-CoV-2-associated. Using the MIRA data, every spike-specific TCR was mapped to the spike region that the TCR reacted to and assigned to either a CD4 or a CD8 class. Log10-transformed breadth and depth values were compared by one-way ANOVA with Sidak's multiple comparisons tests. In its TCRdb copy, this immuneACCESS table keeps in-frame sequences only and misses some clones. Where compared with another copy, unresolved V genes explain less than half of these, and the others have no known cause. V and J calls and clone size follow that table, whereas D and trimming were derived from the DNA. Present in this sample are 95,000 to 150,000 clones, roughly nine tenths of which were seen just once. The top ten hold almost 4.5% of the sample.

Germline trimming amounts to 3 bases on V and 4 bases on J, with 6 as the count of junction bases outside the gene matches. Via the germline V gene, CDR1 is SGHRS and CDR2 YFSETQ. There are 15 amino acids in the CDR3, from cysteine to phenylalanine inclusive. Here the CDR3 DNA is all that survives: 45 bases in frame from base 1. This entry is derived from a study of T cell responses to AZD1222 COVID-19 vaccine (dated by TCRdb to 2020 to 2023). About the investigation overall: AZD1222 recipients given second doses at about 4 weeks or at about 12 weeks were pooled, since spike-specific TCR depth and breadth were not found to differ between the two schedules. TCR sequencing was performed for over 230 trial participants, of whom about 210 were given two doses of AZD1222 and 26 were given two doses of MenACWY control vaccine. Trial participants were enrolled into age subgroups of 18-55, 56-69 and 70-plus years, which contained about 150, 28 and 57 TCR-sequenced participants, respectively.

In the paper's terms, the time point label means: baseline before first vaccination. Vaccinee samples were obtained from the UK trials COV001 and COV002, which included a single-blind randomized controlled phase 2/3 trial of AZD1222 (ChAdOx1 nCoV-19) in healthy adults. For TCRbeta chain sequencing, PBMC samples from trial participants were taken at day 0 and at day 28 after the second dose. On the study overall, not on this receptor specifically: Reportedly, close to half of the unique spike-specific TCRs recognized epitopes lying outside the regions that are mutated in the B.1.351 and B.1.1.7 variants. The whole spike protein was spanned by vaccine-associated CD4 TCRs, and dominant responses were seen in regions 160-218 and 743-854. The 56-69-year group was small, and its depth increase did not reach significance, likely because of low power. Conclusions about previously exposed vaccinees were limited because only a handful of AZD1222 recipients were SARS-CoV-2 seropositive at baseline. After two AZD1222 doses, spike-specific TCR breadth and depth were significantly higher than at day 0 and than in MenACWY recipients. No day 14 peak-response samples were available, so repertoires were characterized only after the peak T cell response. Participants were mostly white British, with more females than males. The authors suggested clonal diversity may have been underestimated.

The chain links TRBV5-1 with TRBJ2-3; the junction holds 9 bases that match TRBD1. Sequencing used peripheral blood, obtained on day 0 of AZD1222 vaccination. The receptor was derived from an adult in good health. The nucleotides read TGCGCCAGCAGCTCGACAGGGGGGAACGCAGATACGCAGTATTTT. This translates into CASSSTGGNADTQYF.